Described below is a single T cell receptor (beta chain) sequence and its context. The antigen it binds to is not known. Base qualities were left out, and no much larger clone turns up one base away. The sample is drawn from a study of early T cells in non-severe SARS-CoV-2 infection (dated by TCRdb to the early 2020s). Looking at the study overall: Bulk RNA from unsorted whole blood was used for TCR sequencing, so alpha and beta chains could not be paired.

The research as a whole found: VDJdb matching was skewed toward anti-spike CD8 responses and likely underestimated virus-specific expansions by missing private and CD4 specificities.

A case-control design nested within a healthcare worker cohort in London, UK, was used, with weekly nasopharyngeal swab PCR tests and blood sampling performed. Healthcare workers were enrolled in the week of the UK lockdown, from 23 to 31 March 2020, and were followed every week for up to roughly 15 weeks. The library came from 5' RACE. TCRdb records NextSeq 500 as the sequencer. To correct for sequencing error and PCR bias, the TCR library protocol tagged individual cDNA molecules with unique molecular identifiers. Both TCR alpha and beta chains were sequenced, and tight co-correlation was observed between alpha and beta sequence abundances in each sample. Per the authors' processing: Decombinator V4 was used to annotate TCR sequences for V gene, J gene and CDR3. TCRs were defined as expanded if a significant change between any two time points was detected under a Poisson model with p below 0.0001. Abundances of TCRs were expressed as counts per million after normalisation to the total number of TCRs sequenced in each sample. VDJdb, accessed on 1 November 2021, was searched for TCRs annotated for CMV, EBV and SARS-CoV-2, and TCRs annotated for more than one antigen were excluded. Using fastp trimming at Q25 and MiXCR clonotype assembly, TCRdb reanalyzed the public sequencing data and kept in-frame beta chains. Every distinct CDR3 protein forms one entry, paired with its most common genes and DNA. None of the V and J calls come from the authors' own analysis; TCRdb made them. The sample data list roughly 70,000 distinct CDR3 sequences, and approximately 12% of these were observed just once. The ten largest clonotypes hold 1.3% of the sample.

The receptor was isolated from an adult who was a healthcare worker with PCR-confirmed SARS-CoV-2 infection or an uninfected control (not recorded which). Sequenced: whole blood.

The DNA sequence is as follows: TGTGCCAGCAGTTGGAAGACTAGCGGGAGCTACGAGCAGTACTTC. It translates as CASSWKTSGSYEQYF. The rearrangement combines TRBV6-5 with TRBJ2-7; 12 bases in the middle match TRBD2. Taken from the germline V gene, the CDR1 and CDR2 loops are MNHEY and SVGAGI. Taken from cysteine to phenylalanine, the CDR3 has 15 residues. Left in the record is the CDR3 DNA by itself, 45 bases read in frame from the first base. V is pruned by 4 bases and J by 3 bases, leaving 4 bases of the junction without a gene match.